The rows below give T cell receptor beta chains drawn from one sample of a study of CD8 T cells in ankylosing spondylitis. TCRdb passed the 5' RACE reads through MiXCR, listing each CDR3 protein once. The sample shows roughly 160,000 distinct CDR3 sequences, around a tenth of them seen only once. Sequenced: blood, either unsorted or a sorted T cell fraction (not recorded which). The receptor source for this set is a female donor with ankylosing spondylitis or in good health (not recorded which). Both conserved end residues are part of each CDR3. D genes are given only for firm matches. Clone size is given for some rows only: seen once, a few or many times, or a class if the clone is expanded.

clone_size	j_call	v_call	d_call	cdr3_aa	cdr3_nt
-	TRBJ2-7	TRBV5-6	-	CASSLGTSLNYEQYF	TGTGCCAGCAGCTTGGGGACCTCACTCAACTACGAGCAGTACTTC
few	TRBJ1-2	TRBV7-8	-	CASSSMPGVANYGYTF	TGTGCCAGCAGTTCAATGCCAGGGGTGGCTAACTATGGCTACACCTTC
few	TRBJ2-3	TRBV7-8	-	CASSRLGLTDTQYF	TGTGCCAGCAGCAGACTCGGACTCACAGATACGCAGTATTTT
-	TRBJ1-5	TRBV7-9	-	CASSHRTGQPQHF	TGTGCCAGCAGCCACCGGACGGGTCAGCCCCAGCATTTT
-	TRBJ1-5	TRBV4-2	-	CASAGRSNQPQHF	TGTGCCAGCGCGGGACGGAGCAATCAGCCCCAGCATTTT
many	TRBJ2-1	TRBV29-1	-	CSVEAATYNEQFF	TGCAGCGTTGAGGCAGCAACCTACAATGAGCAGTTCTTC
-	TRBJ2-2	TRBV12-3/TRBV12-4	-	CASSFYPRNTGELFF	TGTGCCAGCAGTTTTTACCCGAGGAACACCGGGGAGCTGTTTTTT
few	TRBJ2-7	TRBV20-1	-	CSALGRESYEQYF	TGCAGTGCTCTAGGCAGGGAGTCCTACGAGCAGTACTTC
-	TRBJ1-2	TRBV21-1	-	CASSGEGCHGYTF	TGTGCCAGCAGCGGGGAAGGGTGCCATGGCTACACCTTC
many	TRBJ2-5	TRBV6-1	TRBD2	CASSEGLAAQETQYF	TGTGCCAGCAGTGAAGGTCTAGCGGCCCAAGAGACCCAGTACTTC
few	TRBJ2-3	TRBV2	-	CASSGPLAFSTDTQYF	TGTGCCAGCAGTGGTCCGCTAGCGTTTAGCACAGATACGCAGTATTTT
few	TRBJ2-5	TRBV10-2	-	CASTGVGETQYF	TGCGCCAGCACGGGAGTGGGAGAGACCCAGTACTTC
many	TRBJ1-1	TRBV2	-	CASSEGTEAFF	TGTGCCAGCAGTGAAGGCACTGAAGCTTTCTTT
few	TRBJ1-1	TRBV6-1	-	CASGRRGRGEAFF	TGTGCCAGCGGTAGGAGGGGCAGGGGTGAAGCTTTCTTT
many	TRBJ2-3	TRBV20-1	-	CSARDRDSGYTDTQYF	TGCAGTGCTAGAGATCGAGATAGCGGCTACACAGATACGCAGTATTTT
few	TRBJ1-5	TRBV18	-	CASSPRGAYSNQPQHF	TGTGCCAGCTCACCACGAGGGGCTTATAGCAATCAGCCCCAGCATTTT
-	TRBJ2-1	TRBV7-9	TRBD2	CASSLGREPYNEQFF	TGTGCCAGCAGCTTAGGGCGGGAGCCCTACAATGAGCAGTTCTTC
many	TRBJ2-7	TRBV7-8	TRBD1	CASSLGDDRVSYEQYF	TGTGCCAGCAGCTTAGGAGACGACAGGGTATCCTACGAGCAGTACTTC
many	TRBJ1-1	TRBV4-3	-	CASSQGRLNTEAFF	TGCGCCAGCAGCCAAGGACGACTGAACACTGAAGCTTTCTTT
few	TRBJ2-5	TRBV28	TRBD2	CASRAGETQYF	TGTGCCAGCAGAGCGGGGGAGACCCAGTACTTC
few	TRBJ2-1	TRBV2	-	CASSEGFGDSTNNEQFF	TGTGCCAGCAGTGAAGGTTTTGGGGATTCAACAAACAATGAGCAGTTCTTC
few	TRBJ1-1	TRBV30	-	CAWTVNTEAFF	TGTGCCTGGACAGTGAACACTGAAGCTTTCTTT
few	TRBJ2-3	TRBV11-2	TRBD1	CASSLGWGGDRGATDTQYF	TGTGCCAGCAGCTTAGGGTGGGGCGGGGACAGGGGAGCCACAGATACGCAGTATTTT
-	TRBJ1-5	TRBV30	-	CAWDGHNQPQHF	TGTGCCTGGGACGGACACAATCAGCCCCAGCATTTT
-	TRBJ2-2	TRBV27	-	CASSPWGASANTGELFF	TGTGCCAGCAGCCCTTGGGGAGCGAGCGCGAACACCGGGGAGCTGTTTTTT
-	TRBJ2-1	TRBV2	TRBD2	CASSEEEAGNEQFF	TGTGCCAGCAGTGAAGAGGAAGCGGGGAATGAGCAGTTCTTC
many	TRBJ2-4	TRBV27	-	CASSLTLNRYKNIQYF	TGTGCCAGCAGTTTAACACTTAACCGTTATAAAAACATTCAGTACTTC
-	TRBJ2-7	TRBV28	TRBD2	CASSFGGREGRLYEQYF	TGTGCCAGCAGTTTTGGAGGACGGGAGGGGCGGTTGTACGAGCAGTACTTC
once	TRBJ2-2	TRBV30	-	CAWSYGNTGELFF	TGTGCCTGGAGTTATGGGAACACCGGGGAGCTGTTTTTT
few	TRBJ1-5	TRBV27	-	CASSPREGPHQPQHF	TGTGCCAGCAGTCCAAGGGAAGGGCCCCATCAGCCCCAGCATTTT
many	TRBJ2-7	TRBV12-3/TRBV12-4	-	CASSFGYEQYF	TGTGCCAGCAGTTTTGGGTACGAGCAGTACTTC
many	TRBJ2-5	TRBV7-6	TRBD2	CASSSGLEETQYF	TGTGCCAGCAGCTCGGGACTAGAGGAGACCCAGTACTTC
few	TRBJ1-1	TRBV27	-	CASSTAREAFF	TGTGCCAGCAGTACCGCGCGTGAAGCTTTCTTT
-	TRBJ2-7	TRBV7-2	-	CASSPTSTRGHDYEQYF	TGTGCCAGCAGCCCCACTAGTACCCGCGGACATGACTACGAGCAGTACTTC
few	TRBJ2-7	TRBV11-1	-	CASSLARSGALKTYEQYF	TGTGCCAGCAGCTTAGCGCGGTCAGGGGCGCTGAAAACATACGAGCAGTACTTC
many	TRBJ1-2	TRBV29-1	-	CSVVLGDYGYTF	TGCAGCGTCGTACTAGGGGACTATGGCTACACCTTC
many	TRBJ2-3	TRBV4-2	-	CASSQERPDTQYF	TGTGCCAGCAGCCAAGAACGACCAGATACGCAGTATTTT
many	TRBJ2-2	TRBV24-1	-	CATRGITNTGELFF	TGTGCCACCAGGGGAATTACGAACACCGGGGAGCTGTTTTTT
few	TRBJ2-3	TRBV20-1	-	CSAEPGRYTDTQYF	TGCAGTGCAGAACCGGGACGCTACACAGATACGCAGTATTTT
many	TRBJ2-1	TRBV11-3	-	CASSLSTENEQFF	TGTGCCAGCAGCCTATCGACAGAGAATGAGCAGTTCTTC